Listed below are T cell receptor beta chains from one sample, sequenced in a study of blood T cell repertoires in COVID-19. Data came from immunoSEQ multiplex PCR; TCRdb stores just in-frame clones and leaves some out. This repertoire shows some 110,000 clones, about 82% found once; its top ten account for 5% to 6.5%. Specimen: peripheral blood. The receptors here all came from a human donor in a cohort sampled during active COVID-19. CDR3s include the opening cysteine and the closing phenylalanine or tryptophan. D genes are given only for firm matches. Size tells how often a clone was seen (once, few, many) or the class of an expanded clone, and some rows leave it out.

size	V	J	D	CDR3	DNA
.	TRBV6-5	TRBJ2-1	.	CASSYSGLTNEQFF	TGTGCCAGCAGTTACTCGGGACTTACCAATGAGCAGTTCTTC
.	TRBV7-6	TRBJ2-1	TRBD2	CASSLGPAGLAGVFVGNEQFF	TGTGCCAGCAGCTTAGGGCCCGCGGGACTAGCGGGAGTGTTCGTTGGCAATGAGCAGTTCTTC
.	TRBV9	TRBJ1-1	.	CASSVETGATEAFF	TGTGCCAGCAGCGTAGAGACTGGGGCCACTGAAGCTTTCTTT
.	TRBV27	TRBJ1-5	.	CASSSVGAPTQHF	TGTGCCAGCAGTTCCGTCGGAGCCCCCACCCAGCATTTT
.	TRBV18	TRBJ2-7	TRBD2	CASSPGTRGEQYF	TGTGCCAGCTCACCGGGGACTAGGGGAGAGCAGTACTTC
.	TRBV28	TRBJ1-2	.	CASSLRQGKKNTF	TGTGCCAGCAGTTTAAGGCAGGGGAAAAAGAACACCTTC
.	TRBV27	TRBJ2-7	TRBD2	CASSSPRAGALSEQYF	TGTGCCAGCAGTTCTCCTCGTGCGGGAGCGCTTAGCGAGCAGTACTTC
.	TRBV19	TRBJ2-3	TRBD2	CASSIGLAVSTDTQYF	TGTGCCAGTAGTATAGGACTAGCGGTAAGCACAGATACGCAGTATTTT
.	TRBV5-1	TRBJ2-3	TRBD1	CASSLGRTGDGKDTQYF	TGCGCCAGCAGCTTGGGGCGGACAGGGGATGGGAAAGATACGCAGTATTTT
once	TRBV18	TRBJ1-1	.	CASSDQGREAFF	TGTGCCAGCTCGGATCAGGGGAGAGAAGCTTTCTTT
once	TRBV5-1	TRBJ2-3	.	CASSFGSNTDTQYF	TGCGCCAGCAGCTTTGGCAGTAACACAGATACGCAGTATTTT
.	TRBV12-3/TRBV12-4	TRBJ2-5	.	CASSALRETQYF	TGTGCCAGCAGTGCCCTCAGAGAGACCCAGTACTTC
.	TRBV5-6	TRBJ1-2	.	CASSLISGGYTF	TGTGCCAGCAGCTTAATTAGCGGTGGCTACACCTTC
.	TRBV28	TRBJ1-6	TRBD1	CASSPTDRVLGTLHF	TGTGCCAGCAGTCCAACCGACAGGGTTCTAGGTACCCTCCACTTT
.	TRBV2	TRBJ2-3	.	CASSGRVLTDTQYF	TGTGCCAGCAGTGGACGGGTACTCACAGATACGCAGTATTTT
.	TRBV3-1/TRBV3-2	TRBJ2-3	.	CASSLAGLDSTDTQYF	TGTGCCAGCAGCCTCGCGGGACTTGATAGCACAGATACGCAGTATTTT
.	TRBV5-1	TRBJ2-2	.	CASSLEGAGELFF	TGCGCCAGCAGCTTGGAAGGGGCTGGGGAGCTGTTTTTT
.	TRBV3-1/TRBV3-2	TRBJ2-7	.	CASSLRVASYEQYF	TGTGCCAGCAGCCTCCGGGTTGCGTCCTACGAGCAGTACTTC